A selection of T cell receptor beta chains follows, all from one sample in a study of blood T cell repertoires in COVID-19. Repertoires were generated with immunoSEQ multiplex PCR, while TCRdb's copy carries only in-frame clones and drops some. The top ten hold more than 15% of the sample, which has about 120,000 clones, 80% seen once. Sequencing was carried out using peripheral blood. These TCRs come from a man aged 60 to 75 with active or convalescent COVID-19. Both conserved end residues are part of each CDR3. D genes are given only for firm matches. Size is omitted from some rows. Given values are once, few, many or a class for expanded clones.

CDR3aa,CDR3nt,d_gene,len,abundance,j_gene,v_gene
CASSPLAANNEQFF,TGTGCCAGCAGCCCCCTTGCGGCCAACAATGAGCAGTTCTTC,.,14,.,TRBJ2-1,TRBV7-8
CASRRRRDRGIYGKNIQYF,TGTGCCAGTAGACGCCGCCGGGACAGGGGGATCTACGGCAAAAACATTCAGTACTTC,TRBD1,19,.,TRBJ2-4,TRBV19
CASSLAGGLAGKNEQFF,TGTGCCAGCAGCTTGGCCGGGGGACTAGCGGGCAAAAATGAGCAGTTCTTC,TRBD2,17,.,TRBJ2-1,TRBV5-4
CSVGQGDLYNEQFF,TGCAGCGTCGGACAGGGGGACCTGTACAATGAGCAGTTCTTC,TRBD1,14,.,TRBJ2-1,TRBV29-1
CATSRGGYSNQPQHF,TGTGCCACCAGCAGAGGAGGGTATAGCAATCAGCCCCAGCATTTT,.,15,.,TRBJ1-5,TRBV15
CASSEAQAVSSTEAFF,TGTGCCAGCAGTGAAGCGCAGGCCGTATCGAGCACTGAAGCTTTCTTT,.,16,.,TRBJ1-1,TRBV2
CASSLSLAGFQETQYF,TGTGCCAGCAGCTTATCATTAGCGGGCTTCCAAGAGACCCAGTACTTC,TRBD2,16,.,TRBJ2-5,TRBV7-6
CASSFGGAMNTEAFF,TGTGCCAGCAGCTTTGGGGGGGCCATGAACACTGAAGCTTTCTTT,.,15,few,TRBJ1-1,TRBV11-2
CASRGLAANEQFF,TGTGCCAGCCGGGGACTAGCGGCAAATGAGCAGTTCTTC,TRBD2,13,.,TRBJ2-1,TRBV9
CASSQEQGSGEQYF,TGCGCCAGCAGCCAAGAACAGGGTTCAGGGGAGCAGTACTTC,.,14,few,TRBJ2-7,TRBV4-1
CASGSGISTDTQYF,TGTGCCAGCGGTAGCGGGATTAGCACAGATACGCAGTATTTT,TRBD2,14,.,TRBJ2-3,TRBV6-5
CASTPRGGGSSGRFYGYTF,TGTGCCAGTACCCCTCGGGGAGGTGGCAGTTCGGGGCGATTCTATGGCTACACCTTC,.,19,.,TRBJ1-2,TRBV19
CASSSLVGEVEETQYF,TGTGCCAGCAGCAGCCTGGTGGGGGAGGTCGAAGAGACCCAGTACTTC,.,16,.,TRBJ2-5,TRBV11-2
CASSLQGSTDTQYF,TGTGCCAGCAGCTTACAGGGTAGCACAGATACGCAGTATTTT,.,14,.,TRBJ2-3,TRBV7-9
CASSFQGVYNEQFF,TGTGCCAGCAGCTTCCAGGGGGTATACAATGAGCAGTTCTTC,TRBD1,14,.,TRBJ2-1,TRBV13
CASSLRDSQGEQYF,TGTGCCAGCAGCTTAAGGGACTCCCAGGGCGAGCAGTACTTC,.,14,.,TRBJ2-7,TRBV11-2
CASSYSPRGNGYTF,TGTGCCAGCAGTTACTCGCCCAGGGGTAATGGCTACACCTTC,.,14,.,TRBJ1-2,TRBV6-5